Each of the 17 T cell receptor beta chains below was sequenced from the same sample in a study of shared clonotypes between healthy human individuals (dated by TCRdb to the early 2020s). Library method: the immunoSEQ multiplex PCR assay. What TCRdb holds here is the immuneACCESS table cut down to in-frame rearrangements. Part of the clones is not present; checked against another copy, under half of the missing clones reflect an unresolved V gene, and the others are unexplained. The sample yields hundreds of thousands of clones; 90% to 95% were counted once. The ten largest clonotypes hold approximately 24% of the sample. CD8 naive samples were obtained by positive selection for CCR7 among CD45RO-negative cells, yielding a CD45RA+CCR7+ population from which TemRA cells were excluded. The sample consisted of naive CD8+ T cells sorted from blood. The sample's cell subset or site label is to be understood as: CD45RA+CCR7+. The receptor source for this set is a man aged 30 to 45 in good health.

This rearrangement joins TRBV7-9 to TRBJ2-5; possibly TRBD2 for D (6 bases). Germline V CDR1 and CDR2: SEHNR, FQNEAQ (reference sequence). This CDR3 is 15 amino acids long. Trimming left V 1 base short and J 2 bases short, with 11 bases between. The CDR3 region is CASSLGSEGQETQYF. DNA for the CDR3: TGTGCCAGCAGCTTAGGTTCGGAGGGACAAGAGACCCAGTACTTC.

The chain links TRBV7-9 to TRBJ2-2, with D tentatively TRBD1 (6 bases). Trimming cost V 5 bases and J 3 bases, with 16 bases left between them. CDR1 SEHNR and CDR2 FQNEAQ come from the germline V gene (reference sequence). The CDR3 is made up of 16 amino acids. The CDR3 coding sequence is TGTGCCAGCAGCCCAGCTACAGGGTTTTACACCGGGGAGCTGTTTTTT. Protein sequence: CASSPATGFYTGELFF.

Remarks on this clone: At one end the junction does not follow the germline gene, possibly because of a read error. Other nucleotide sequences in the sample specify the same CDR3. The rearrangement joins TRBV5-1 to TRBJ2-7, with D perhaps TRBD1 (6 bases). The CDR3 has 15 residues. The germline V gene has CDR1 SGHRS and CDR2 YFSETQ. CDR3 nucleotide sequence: TGCGCCAGTAGCTTGGTGATACAGGGCAACCACGAGCAGTACTTC. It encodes CASSLVIQGNHEQYF.

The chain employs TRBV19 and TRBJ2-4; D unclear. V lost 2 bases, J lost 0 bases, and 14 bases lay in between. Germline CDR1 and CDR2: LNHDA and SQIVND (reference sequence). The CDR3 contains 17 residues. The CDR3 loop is CASSITPAPLAKNIQYF. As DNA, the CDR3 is TGTGCCAGTAGTATAACCCCAGCTCCCCTAGCCAAAAACATTCAGTACTTC.

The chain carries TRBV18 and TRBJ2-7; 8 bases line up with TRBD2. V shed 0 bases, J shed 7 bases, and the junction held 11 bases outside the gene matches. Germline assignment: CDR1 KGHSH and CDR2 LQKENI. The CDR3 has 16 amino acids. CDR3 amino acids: CASSPPEREFSREQYF. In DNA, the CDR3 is TGTGCCAGCTCACCACCGGAGCGGGAGTTCTCGCGGGAGCAGTACTTC.

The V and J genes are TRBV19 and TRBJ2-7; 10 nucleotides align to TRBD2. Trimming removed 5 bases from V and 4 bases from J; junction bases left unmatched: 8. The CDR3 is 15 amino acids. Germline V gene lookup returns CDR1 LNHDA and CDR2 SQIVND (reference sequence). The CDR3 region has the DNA TGTGCCAGTAGTCCATCTAGCGGGAGTTTGTACGAGCAGTACTTC. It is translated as CASSPSSGSLYEQYF.

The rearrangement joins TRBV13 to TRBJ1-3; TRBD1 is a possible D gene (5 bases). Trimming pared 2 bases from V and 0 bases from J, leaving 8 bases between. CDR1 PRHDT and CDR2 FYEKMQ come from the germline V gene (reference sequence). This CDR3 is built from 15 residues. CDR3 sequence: CASSLSGFSGNTIYF. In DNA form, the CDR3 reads TGTGCCAGCAGCTTATCAGGGTTCTCTGGAAACACCATATATTTT.

The CDR3 bases are TGTGCCATCAGTGAAATCCTGAACACTGAAGCTTTCTTT. Amino acids: CAISEILNTEAFF. V is TRBV10-3 and J is TRBJ1-1; D is unresolved. V was cut by 3 bases and J by 0 bases, with 5 bases left in between. The CDR3 is 13 residues long. Germline CDR1 ENHRY, CDR2 SYGVKD.

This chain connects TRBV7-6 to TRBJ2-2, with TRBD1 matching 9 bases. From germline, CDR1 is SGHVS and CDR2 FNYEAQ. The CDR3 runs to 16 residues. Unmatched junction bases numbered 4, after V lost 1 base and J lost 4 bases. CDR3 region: CASSLVGQGVTGELFF. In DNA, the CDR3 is TGTGCCAGCAGCTTAGTGGGACAGGGTGTCACCGGGGAGCTGTTTTTT.

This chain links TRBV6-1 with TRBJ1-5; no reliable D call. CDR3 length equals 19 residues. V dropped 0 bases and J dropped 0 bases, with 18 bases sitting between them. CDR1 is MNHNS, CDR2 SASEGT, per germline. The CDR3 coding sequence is TGTGCCAGCAGTGAAGCAACGTCACTCCGGGGTTATAGCAATCAGCCCCAGCATTTT. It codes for CASSEATSLRGYSNQPQHF.

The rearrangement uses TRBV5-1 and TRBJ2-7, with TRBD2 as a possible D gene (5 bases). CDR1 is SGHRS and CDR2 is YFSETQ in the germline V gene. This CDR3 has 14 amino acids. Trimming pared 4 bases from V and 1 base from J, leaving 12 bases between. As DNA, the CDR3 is TGCGCCAGCAGCCCCTTAGCGCCTTCCTACGAGCAGTACTTC. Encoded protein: CASSPLAPSYEQYF. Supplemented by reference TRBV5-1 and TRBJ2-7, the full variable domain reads KAGVTQTPRYLIKTRGQQVTLSCSPISGHRSVSWYQQTPGQGLQFLFEYFSETQRNKGNFPGRFSGRQFSNSRSEMNVSTLELGDSALYLCASSPLAPSYEQYFGPGTRLTVT.

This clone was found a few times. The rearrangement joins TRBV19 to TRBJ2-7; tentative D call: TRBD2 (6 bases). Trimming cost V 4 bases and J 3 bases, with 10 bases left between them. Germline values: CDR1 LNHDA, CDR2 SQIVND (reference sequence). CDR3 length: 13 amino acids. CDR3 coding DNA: TGTGCCAGTAGTACAAGCGGGTACTACGAGCAGTACTTC. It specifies CASSTSGYYEQYF.

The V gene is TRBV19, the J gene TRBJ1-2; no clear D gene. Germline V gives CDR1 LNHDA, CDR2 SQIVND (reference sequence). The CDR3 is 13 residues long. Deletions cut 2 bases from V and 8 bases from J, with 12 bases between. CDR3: CASSIWAAAGYTF. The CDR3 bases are TGTGCCAGTAGTATATGGGCGGCCGCCGGCTACACCTTC. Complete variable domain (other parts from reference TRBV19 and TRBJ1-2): DGGITQSPKYLFRKEGQNVTLSCEQNLNHDAMYWYRQDPGQGLRLIYYSQIVNDFQKGDIAEGYSVSREKKESFPLTVTSAQKNPTAFYLCASSIWAAAGYTFGSGTRLTVV.

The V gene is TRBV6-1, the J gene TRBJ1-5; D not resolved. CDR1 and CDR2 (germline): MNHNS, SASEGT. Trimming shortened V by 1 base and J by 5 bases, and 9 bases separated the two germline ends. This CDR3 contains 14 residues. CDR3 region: CASSEEGEHQPQHF. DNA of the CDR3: TGTGCCAGCAGTGAAGAGGGAGAACATCAGCCCCAGCATTTT.

CDR3 in amino acids: CAIMPRTGDGADTQYF. The DNA for the CDR3 is TGTGCCATCATGCCCCGTACGGGAGACGGGGCAGATACGCAGTATTTT. The chain couples TRBV7-2 to TRBJ2-3; D is possibly TRBD2 (6 bases). Trimming left V 10 bases short and J 4 bases short, with 24 bases between. Germline loops: CDR1 SGHTA, CDR2 FQGNSA. The CDR3 contains 16 residues.

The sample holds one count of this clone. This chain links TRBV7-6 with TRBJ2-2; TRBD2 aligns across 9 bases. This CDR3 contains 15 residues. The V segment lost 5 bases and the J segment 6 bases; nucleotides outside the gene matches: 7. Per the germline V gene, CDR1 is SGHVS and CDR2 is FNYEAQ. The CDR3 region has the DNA TGTGCCAGCAGCCCCGGGGTAGCGGGAGCCGGGGAGCTGTTTTTT. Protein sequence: CASSPGVAGAGELFF. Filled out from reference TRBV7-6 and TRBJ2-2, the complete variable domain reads GAGVSQSPRYKVTKRGQDVALRCDPISGHVSLYWYRQALGQGPEFLTYFNYEAQQDKSGLPNDRFSAERPEGSISTLTIQRTEQRDSAMYRCASSPGVAGAGELFFGEGSRLTVL.

CDR3 sequence reads: CASSLFRGNEQFF. CDR3 DNA: TGTGCCAGCAGTTTATTTCGGGGCAATGAGCAGTTCTTC. This chain links TRBV28 with TRBJ2-1; TRBD2 is a possible D gene (5 bases). Trimming removed 1 base from V and 6 bases from J, with 7 bases in between. The length of the CDR3 is 13 residues. Germline V gene data show CDR1 as MDHEN and CDR2 as SYDVKM.